These 5 T cell receptor beta chains originate from one sample sequenced in a study of yellow fever vaccine responses in identical twins. TCRdb processed the RT-PCR reads anew with MiXCR; each CDR3 protein has one entry. The repertoire holds about 10,000 distinct CDR3 sequences, with roughly 85% as singletons. The material was T cells from blood (PBMCs), unsorted or a sorted subset (not recorded which), obtained before or after yellow fever vaccination (not recorded which). The receptor set was obtained from a woman aged 18-29 years who received the yellow fever vaccine.

The chain links TRBV28 to TRBJ2-2; possible D gene TRBD1, 6 bases. This CDR3 contains 16 residues. Between the trimmed V and J ends, which lost 4 bases and 0 bases, there was a span of 12 bases. From germline, CDR1 is MDHEN and CDR2 SYDVKM. The CDR3 nucleotides read TGTGCCAGCAGTTGGACCGGGACACCGAACACCGGGGAGCTGTTTTTT. Amino acids: CASSWTGTPNTGELFF.

This chain connects TRBV6-5 to TRBJ2-1, with D possibly TRBD1 on 5 matching bases. The CDR3 length is 14 residues. Deletions cut 4 bases from V and 9 bases from J, with 16 bases between. Germline assignment: CDR1 MNHEY and CDR2 SVGAGI. For the CDR3, the DNA is TGTGCCAGCAGTTGGGCGGTCCAGGGATTTGAGCAGTTCTTC. Residues: CASSWAVQGFEQFF.

The chain is built from TRBV7-6 and TRBJ2-1; D unresolved. In germline, CDR1 is SGHVS, CDR2 FNYEAQ. Trimming shortened V by 1 base and J by 9 bases, and 4 bases separated the two germline ends. This CDR3 spans 11 amino acids. The CDR3 here is CASSLVGEQFF. DNA for the CDR3: TGTGCCAGCAGCTTAGTGGGTGAGCAGTTCTTC.

This clonotype was counted a few times. The genes are TRBV2 and TRBJ2-5, with unresolved D. Trimming stripped 2 bases from V and 5 bases from J, with 12 bases between. Germline V gene data show CDR1 as SNHLY and CDR2 as FYNNEI. The CDR3 is 14 residues long. CDR3 DNA: TGTGCCAGCAGTGAACGGCAGATCGAGGAGACCCAGTACTTC. This translates into CASSERQIEETQYF.

In DNA, the CDR3 is TGTGCCAGCAGTGAAGAATTACTGCGCAGGAATCAGCCCCAGCATTTT. It is translated as CASSEELLRRNQPQHF. V and J are TRBV2 and TRBJ1-5; D uncertain. Germline-derived CDR1 and CDR2 are SNHLY and FYNNEI. This CDR3 contains 16 residues. Trimming removed 1 base from V and 4 bases from J, with 14 bases in between.